This T cell receptor (beta chain) was captured by sequencing in a study of STAT5B mutations in CD4+ large granular lymphocyte leukemia. Whole-study findings and limits: 8/27 top patient clones versus 2/35 control clones were TRBV06-family. CD4-sorted patient repertoires seemed more clonal than healthy CD4+ repertoires. About 26% of private leukemic clonotypes occurred rarely in other patients' non-leukemic repertoires.

About this clone itself: Its specificity is not known.

Germline CDR1 and CDR2: SGHTA and FQGNSA. V lost 1 base, J lost 5 bases, and 20 bases lay in between. The CDR3 has 17 amino acids. Authors' data handling: The detection floor for productive clonotype frequency was 2.59 x 10-5. TCRdb's table, derived via immunoSEQ multiplex PCR, lists solely in-frame clones and lacks some. Clonal size and the V and J genes are those of that table, whereas D and trimming came from the DNA. Here the sample spans about 30,000 clones, just under 75% being singletons. The rearrangement uses TRBV7-2 and TRBJ2-5; D is ambiguous. Sequencing input: CD4+ T cells from blood buffy coats. This receptor was taken from a human donor in good health. CDR3: CASSLVVGGPLAETQYF. The CDR3 DNA is TGTGCCAGCAGCTTAGTGGTCGGTGGCCCCTTGGCGGAGACCCAGTACTTC.